Presented here are 17 T cell receptor beta chains from one specimen sequenced in a study of blood T cell repertoires in COVID-19 (dated by TCRdb to 2020 to 2022). The library relied on the immunoSEQ multiplex PCR assay. TCRdb limited this immuneACCESS table to in-frame rearrangements with V and J called. A share of clones is missing; checked studies link under half to unresolved V genes, and the rest is unexplained. The sample profile shows roughly 320,000 clones; around 87% of them were found once. 1.3% of the sample rests with the top ten. Sequenced input: peripheral blood. Every receptor here comes from a man aged 65 to 85 with acute or convalescent COVID-19.

The chain joins TRBV2 to TRBJ2-2, with unresolved D. The V end was cut by 4 bases, the J end by 4 bases, with 13 bases between. In germline, CDR1 is SNHLY, CDR2 FYNNEI. The CDR3 totals 15 residues. CDR3 bases: TGTGCCAGCAGTGTGAGCGTAGACCTCACCGGGGAGCTGTTTTTT. Translated: CASSVSVDLTGELFF.

The chain carries TRBV7-9 and TRBJ1-1, with D unclear. Trimming took 1 base from V and 4 from J, leaving 10 bases between them. There are 14 residues in the CDR3. CDR1 SEHNR and CDR2 FQNEAQ come from the germline V gene (reference sequence). CDR3 in DNA: TGTGCCAGCAGCTTAGGTCTGGGGAGCACTGAAGCTTTCTTT. It is translated as CASSLGLGSTEAFF.

The V and J genes are TRBV19 and TRBJ2-7; 10 bases fit TRBD1. CDR1 LNHDA and CDR2 SQIVND come from the germline V gene (reference sequence). The V segment lost 3 bases and the J segment 3 bases; nucleotides outside the gene matches: 2. The CDR3 totals 14 residues. The CDR3 DNA reads as TGTGCCAGTAGTATGGGACAGGGGTACTACGAGCAGTACTTC. It yields the protein CASSMGQGYYEQYF. Supplemented by reference TRBV19 and TRBJ2-7, the full variable domain reads DGGITQSPKYLFRKEGQNVTLSCEQNLNHDAMYWYRQDPGQGLRLIYYSQIVNDFQKGDIAEGYSVSREKKESFPLTVTSAQKNPTAFYLCASSMGQGYYEQYFGPGTRLTVT.

V gene TRBV5-1 combines with J gene TRBJ2-2; 13 bases fit TRBD2. The V segment lost 1 base and the J segment 10 bases; nucleotides outside the gene matches: 7. CDR3 size: 16 residues. Germline V gene data show CDR1 as SGHRS and CDR2 as YFSETQ. DNA for the CDR3: TGCGCCAGCAGCTTGTCCGGACTAGCGGGGGTCGAGGAGCTGTTTTTT. Translation: CASSLSGLAGVEELFF.

V usage is TRBV6-5 and J usage is TRBJ2-2; 9 bases fit TRBD2. The CDR3 spans 15 residues. Germline V gene lookup returns CDR1 MNHEY and CDR2 SVGAGI. Trimming at V came to 6 bases and at J to 3 bases, leaving 5 bases not matched to a gene. CDR3 sequence: CASRIAGVYTGELFF. DNA of the CDR3: TGTGCCAGCAGAATAGCGGGGGTATACACCGGGGAGCTGTTTTTT.

V is TRBV30 and J is TRBJ2-7; no firm D call. The germline CDR1 and CDR2 sequences are GTSNPN and SVGIG (reference sequence). Trimming removed 3 bases from V and 6 bases from J, with 12 bases in between. The CDR3 is 12 amino acids. Here the CDR3 DNA reads TGTGCCTGGAGCGCCGGTACTTTCGAGCAGTACTTC. It codes for CAWSAGTFEQYF.

The chain links TRBV18 to TRBJ2-5, with 7 bases matching TRBD2. J lost 2 bases, V lost 4 bases, and 1 base had no gene match. This CDR3 is built from 13 residues. CDR1 and CDR2 from the germline V gene are KGHSH and LQKENI. CDR3 in DNA: TGTGCCAGCTCACTGGGACTACAAGAGACCCAGTACTTC. It codes for CASSLGLQETQYF.

The chain carries TRBV5-1 and TRBJ2-7, with 11 bases that match TRBD1. The CDR3 contains 14 residues. The ends lost 0 bases at V and 7 bases at J; junction bases unmatched: 3. CDR1 SGHRS and CDR2 YFSETQ come from the germline V gene. The CDR3 sequence is CASSLVGQGEEQYF. CDR3 nucleotides: TGCGCCAGCAGCTTGGTGGGACAGGGGGAAGAGCAGTACTTC.

The chain couples TRBV4-2 to TRBJ1-5; TRBD1 matches at 8 bases. The CDR3 contains 21 residues. The V gene end was trimmed by 0 bases and the J gene end by 0 bases; junction bases not matched to a gene: 16. Germline V gene data show CDR1 as LGHNA and CDR2 as YNFKEQ. The CDR3 spells CASSQDGLGRGPLYSNQPQHF. In DNA, the CDR3 is TGTGCCAGCAGCCAAGACGGGCTCGGCAGGGGGCCCCTTTATAGCAATCAGCCCCAGCATTTT.

The chain is built from TRBV6-5 and TRBJ1-1; 8 bases match TRBD1. Germline assignment: CDR1 MNHEY and CDR2 SVGAGI. CDR3 length equals 14 residues. V lost 6 bases to trimming and J lost 1 base; unmatched junction nucleotides: 4. CDR3 protein: CASRGQVSNTEAFF. The CDR3 nucleotides read TGTGCCAGCAGGGGACAGGTTTCGAACACTGAAGCTTTCTTT.

The chain links TRBV9 to TRBJ2-2, with D maybe TRBD2 (5 bases). Germline CDR1 is SGDLS and CDR2 is YYNGEE. The CDR3 consists of 15 residues. Trimming took off 2 bases at V and 3 bases at J, with 11 bases between the two ends. CDR3: CASSVYSGYTGELFF. Here the CDR3 DNA reads TGTGCCAGCAGCGTCTATTCGGGATACACCGGGGAGCTGTTTTTT.

CDR3: CASSGPRGGGQPQHF. In DNA form, the CDR3 reads TGTGCCAGCAGCGGACCCCGTGGAGGCGGTCAGCCCCAGCATTTT. The chain carries TRBV28 and TRBJ1-5; the D is unclear. V dropped 6 bases and J dropped 6 bases, with 18 bases sitting between them. CDR1 is MDHEN and CDR2 is SYDVKM in the germline V gene. The CDR3 consists of 15 residues.

V usage is TRBV27 and J usage is TRBJ2-7, with 7 bases matching TRBD1. J was trimmed by 2 bases and V by 5 bases; bases with no gene match: 9. The CDR3 is made up of 15 amino acids. Germline CDR1 reads MNHEY; CDR2 reads SMNVEV (reference sequence). In DNA, the CDR3 is TGTGCCAGCAGTCCATTGGACAGGTTGACCTACGAGCAGTACTTC. This encodes CASSPLDRLTYEQYF.

In this sample, this clone turned up once. This sequence joins TRBV4-3 and TRBJ1-6; D gene ambiguous. This CDR3 region has 14 residues. V dropped 1 base and J dropped 8 bases, with 9 bases sitting between them. The germline gives CDR1 LGHNA, CDR2 YSLEER. The DNA for the CDR3 is TGCGCCAGCAGCCAAGGGAGCACCTATTCACCCCTCCACTTT. This encodes CASSQGSTYSPLHF.

There are many counts of this clone. V is TRBV5-1 and J is TRBJ2-7; TRBD2 matches 12 bases. This CDR3 is 15 amino acids long. With 4 bases clipped from V and 3 bases from J, the junction kept 5 bases outside the gene matches. Germline V lookup: CDR1 SGHRS, CDR2 YFSETQ. The CDR3 DNA reads as TGCGCCAGCAGCAGCGGACTAGCGGGGCTCTACGAGCAGTACTTC. The encoded protein is CASSSGLAGLYEQYF.

V and J are TRBV6-5 and TRBJ1-3; D ambiguous. In germline, CDR1 is MNHEY, CDR2 SVGAGI. The CDR3 loop spans 15 amino acids. V lost 5 bases and J 1 base, leaving 12 bases between the germline ends. This CDR3 is CASSLGRYSGNTIYF. In DNA, the CDR3 is TGTGCCAGCAGTCTCGGCAGGTATTCTGGAAACACCATATATTTT.

V is TRBV6-1 and J is TRBJ2-7, with D possibly TRBD2 on 5 matching bases. There are 14 residues in the CDR3. The germline CDR1 and CDR2 sequences are MNHNS and SASEGT. V shed 2 bases and J shed 3 bases, with 11 bases lying between them. CDR3 sequence reads: CASSESGRYYEQYF. For the CDR3, the DNA is TGTGCCAGCAGTGAATCGGGAAGGTACTACGAGCAGTACTTC.